The T cell receptor (beta chain) under discussion was sequenced for a study of T cells in Graves' hyperthyroidism and ophthalmopathy. Amplified TCR beta CDR3 regions came from RNA transcripts. HTBI primers were the set used in a first-round RT-PCR of the TCR CDR3. TCRdb analysed the multiplex PCR reads with MiXCR anew, one entry per CDR3 protein. The sample includes 300,000 to 450,000 distinct CDR3 sequences, around 13% seen only once; the top ten take 11%. V lost 4 bases to trimming and J lost 4 bases, with 14 bases between them. The length of the CDR3 is 15 residues. Germline V gene data show CDR1 as LNHDA and CDR2 as SQIVND (reference sequence). This clonotype was seen only a few times.

This receptor was obtained from a woman between 55 and 75 years old with Graves' hyperthyroidism. Sequenced input: blood. The chain recombines TRBV19 with TRBJ1-5; the D gene is possibly TRBD1 (5 bases). Written as DNA, the CDR3 is TGTGCCAGTAGTACAACAGGTCCCGGGAATCAGCCCCAGCATTTT. Protein sequence: CASSTTGPGNQPQHF. Supplemented by reference TRBV19 and TRBJ1-5, the full variable domain reads DGGITQSPKYLFRKEGQNVTLSCEQNLNHDAMYWYRQDPGQGLRLIYYSQIVNDFQKGDIAEGYSVSREKKESFPLTVTSAQKNPTAFYLCASSTTGPGNQPQHFGDGTRLSIL.